This is a list of T cell receptor beta chains from one sample in a study of OX40 agonist ivuxolimab in advanced cancers. The assay was immunoSEQ multiplex PCR, and TCRdb's table has in-frame clones only and misses some. This sample has about 50,000 clones; 88% occur once, and the top ten carry approximately 50%. Material: CD4+ or CD8+ T cells sorted from blood, obtained in a trial of the OX40 agonist ivuxolimab. The origin of the receptors is an adult with an advanced solid tumor such as melanoma, head and neck, liver or kidney cancer. The CDR3 runs from the conserved cysteine through the conserved F or W. D genes are given only for firm matches. The size of a clone is reported for some rows only, either as once, few or many, or as a class for expanded clones.

TRBV18,-,-,TRBJ1-6,CASSPFNDSPLHF,TGTGCCAGCTCACCGTTTAACGATTCACCCCTCCACTTT
TRBV30,TRBD2,-,TRBJ2-5,CAWSSGLAGEETQYF,TGTGCCTGGAGTTCGGGACTAGCGGGAGAAGAGACCCAGTACTTC
TRBV28,TRBD1,-,TRBJ1-6,CASSTKFRWDRGSDSPLHF,TGTGCCAGCAGTACCAAGTTTCGGTGGGACAGGGGTTCAGATTCACCCCTCCACTTT
TRBV5-6,-,-,TRBJ1-4,CASSSLTQAWDEKLFF,TGTGCCAGCAGCTCCTTGACCCAAGCCTGGGATGAAAAACTGTTTTTT
TRBV11-2,TRBD1,-,TRBJ1-1,CASSYQGALNTEAFF,TGTGCCAGCAGCTATCAGGGGGCGCTGAACACTGAAGCTTTCTTT
TRBV6-5,-,-,TRBJ1-4,CASSYSRDGREKLFF,TGTGCCAGCAGTTACTCCAGGGATGGGCGTGAAAAACTGTTTTTT
TRBV19,-,-,TRBJ1-5,CASSTTGYGDQPQHF,TGTGCCAGTAGTACCACAGGATATGGGGATCAGCCCCAGCATTTT
TRBV7-9,TRBD2,-,TRBJ2-1,CASSSETSGGSSSYNEQFF,TGTGCCAGCAGCTCCGAGACTAGCGGGGGCTCCAGCTCCTACAATGAGCAGTTCTTC
TRBV28,-,-,TRBJ2-7,CASSLGGASSYEQYF,TGTGCCAGCAGTTTGGGGGGGGCGAGCTCCTACGAGCAGTACTTC
TRBV19,TRBD1,-,TRBJ1-1,CASSSGTGAPSTEAFF,TGTGCCAGTAGTTCCGGGACAGGAGCGCCGAGCACTGAAGCTTTCTTT
TRBV7-9,-,-,TRBJ2-1,CASSLDRDNEQFF,TGTGCCAGCAGCTTAGACAGGGACAATGAGCAGTTCTTC
TRBV29-1,-,-,TRBJ1-2,CSVETPTGYGYTF,TGCAGCGTTGAAACCCCGACAGGCTATGGCTACACCTTC
TRBV7-9,-,-,TRBJ2-1,CASSLVGGYYNEQFF,TGTGCCAGCAGCTTAGTAGGGGGATATTACAATGAGCAGTTCTTC
TRBV29-1,-,-,TRBJ1-1,CSVPPNTEAFF,TGCAGCGTTCCACCGAACACTGAAGCTTTCTTT
TRBV7-9,TRBD2,-,TRBJ2-3,CASRRQGGVTDTQYF,TGTGCCAGCAGACGTCAGGGAGGGGTCACAGATACGCAGTATTTT
TRBV6-1,TRBD1,-,TRBJ1-5,CASSEGTGPGQPQHF,TGTGCCAGCAGTGAAGGGACAGGGCCGGGTCAGCCCCAGCATTTT
TRBV27,TRBD1,-,TRBJ2-1,CASSLTGTGEQFF,TGTGCCAGCAGTTTGACGGGGACAGGTGAGCAGTTCTTC
TRBV6-6,-,few,TRBJ1-1,CASSYSGRANTEAFF,TGTGCCAGCAGTTACTCGGGCAGGGCTAACACTGAAGCTTTCTTT
TRBV5-6,TRBD1,-,TRBJ2-7,CASSVGQGEYEQYF,TGTGCCAGCAGCGTGGGACAGGGGGAGTACGAGCAGTACTTC
TRBV27,-,few,TRBJ2-4,CASSPGRAKNIQYF,TGTGCCAGCAGCCCCGGGAGAGCCAAAAACATTCAGTACTTC
TRBV19,-,-,TRBJ1-5,CASIRGSNSNQPQHF,TGTGCCAGTATAAGAGGGAGTAATAGCAATCAGCCCCAGCATTTT
TRBV4-3,TRBD1,-,TRBJ1-4,CASSPGQGGEKLFF,TGCGCCAGCAGCCCCGGACAGGGGGGGGAAAAACTGTTTTTT
TRBV9,TRBD2,-,TRBJ2-3,CASSVGLGLATSTDTQYF,TGTGCCAGCAGCGTAGGCCTGGGACTAGCGACTAGCACAGATACGCAGTATTTT
TRBV21-1,-,-,TRBJ2-5,CASSPKGLAKYQETQYF,TGTGCCAGCAGCCCGAAGGGGCTAGCGAAGTACCAAGAGACCCAGTACTTC
TRBV7-3,TRBD2,-,TRBJ2-3,CASSLSGLAGGDTQYF,TGTGCCAGCAGCTTAAGCGGACTAGCGGGGGGAGATACGCAGTATTTT
TRBV6-1,TRBD1,-,TRBJ1-1,CASSDQDRDWTEAFF,TGTGCCAGCAGTGATCAGGACAGGGACTGGACTGAAGCTTTCTTT
TRBV30,-,-,TRBJ1-5,CAWTTEDGQPQHF,TGTGCCTGGACTACAGAGGATGGTCAGCCCCAGCATTTT
TRBV5-1,-,-,TRBJ2-7,CASSLQGYEQYF,TGCGCCAGCAGCCTACAAGGCTACGAGCAGTACTTC
TRBV19,TRBD1,few,TRBJ2-1,CASSIKRQGGRNEQFF,TGTGCCAGTAGTATAAAGAGACAGGGGGGAAGAAATGAGCAGTTCTTC
TRBV6-5,TRBD1,-,TRBJ2-7,CASSKTGWGYEQYF,TGTGCCAGCAGTAAGACAGGGTGGGGATACGAGCAGTACTTC
TRBV5-8,-,-,TRBJ1-3,CASSFGSSGNTIYF,TGTGCCAGCAGCTTTGGGAGCTCTGGAAACACCATATATTTT
TRBV7-6,-,-,TRBJ1-5,CASSSYPRGPLDNQPQHF,TGTGCCAGCAGTTCTTACCCGAGGGGACCCCTTGACAATCAGCCCCAGCATTTT
TRBV6-6,TRBD2,-,TRBJ2-7,CASSYSAGGASKEQYF,TGTGCCAGCAGTTACTCCGCGGGGGGCGCGTCGAAGGAGCAGTACTTC
TRBV5-8,-,-,TRBJ2-5,CASSFQETQYF,TGTGCCAGCAGCTTTCAAGAGACCCAGTACTTC
TRBV5-6,-,-,TRBJ1-5,CASSLGNQPQHF,TGTGCCAGCAGCTTGGGCAATCAGCCCCAGCATTTT
TRBV7-8,-,once,TRBJ1-1,CASSSLETLKGTEAFF,TGTGCCAGCAGCTCCTTAGAGACCCTAAAGGGCACTGAAGCTTTCTTT
TRBV10-1,-,-,TRBJ2-7,CASSEFTTTGRPYEQYF,TGCGCCAGCAGTGAGTTTACTACAACAGGGAGACCCTACGAGCAGTACTTC
TRBV6-5,-,-,TRBJ1-1,CASSPDTEAFF,TGTGCCAGCAGCCCGGACACTGAAGCTTTCTTT
TRBV21-1,-,few,TRBJ2-7,CASSKAAHEQYF,TGTGCCAGCAGCAAAGCGGCCCACGAGCAGTACTTC
TRBV9,TRBD1,-,TRBJ2-5,CASSEGQQETQYF,TGTGCCAGCAGCGAGGGACAGCAAGAGACCCAGTACTTC